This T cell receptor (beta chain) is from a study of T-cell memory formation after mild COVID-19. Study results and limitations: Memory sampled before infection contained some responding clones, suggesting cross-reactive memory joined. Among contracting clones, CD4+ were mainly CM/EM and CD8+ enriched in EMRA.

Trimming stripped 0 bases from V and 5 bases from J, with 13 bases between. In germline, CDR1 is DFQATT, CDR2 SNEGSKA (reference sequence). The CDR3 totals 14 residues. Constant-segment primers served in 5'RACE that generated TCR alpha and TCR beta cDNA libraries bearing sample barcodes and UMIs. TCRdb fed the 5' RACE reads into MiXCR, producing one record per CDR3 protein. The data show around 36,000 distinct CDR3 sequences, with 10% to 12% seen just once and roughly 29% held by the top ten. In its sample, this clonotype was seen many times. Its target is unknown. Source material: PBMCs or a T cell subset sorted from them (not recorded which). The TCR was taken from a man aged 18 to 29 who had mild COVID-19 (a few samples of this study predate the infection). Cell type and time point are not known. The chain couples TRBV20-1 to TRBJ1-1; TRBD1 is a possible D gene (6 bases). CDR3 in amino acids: CSARDLQGRTEAFF. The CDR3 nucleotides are TGCAGTGCTAGAGATCTTCAGGGGAGGACTGAAGCTTTCTTT.